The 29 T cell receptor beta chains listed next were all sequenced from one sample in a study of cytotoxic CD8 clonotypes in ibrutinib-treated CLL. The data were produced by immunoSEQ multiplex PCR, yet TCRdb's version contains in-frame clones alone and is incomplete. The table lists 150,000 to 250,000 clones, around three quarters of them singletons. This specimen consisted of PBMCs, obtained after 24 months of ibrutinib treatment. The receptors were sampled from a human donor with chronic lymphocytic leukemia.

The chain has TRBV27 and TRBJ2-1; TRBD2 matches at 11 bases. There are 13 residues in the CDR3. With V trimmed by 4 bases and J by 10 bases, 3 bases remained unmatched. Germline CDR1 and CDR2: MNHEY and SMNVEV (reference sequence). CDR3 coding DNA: TGTGCCAGCAGTTCAAGACTAGCGGGGGAGCAGTTCTTC. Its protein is CASSSRLAGEQFF.

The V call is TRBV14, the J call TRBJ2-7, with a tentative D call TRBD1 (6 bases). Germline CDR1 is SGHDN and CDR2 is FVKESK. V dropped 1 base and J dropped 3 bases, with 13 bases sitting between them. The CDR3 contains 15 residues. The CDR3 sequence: CASSQANREFYEQYF. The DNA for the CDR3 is TGTGCCAGCAGCCAAGCTAACAGGGAATTCTACGAGCAGTACTTC.

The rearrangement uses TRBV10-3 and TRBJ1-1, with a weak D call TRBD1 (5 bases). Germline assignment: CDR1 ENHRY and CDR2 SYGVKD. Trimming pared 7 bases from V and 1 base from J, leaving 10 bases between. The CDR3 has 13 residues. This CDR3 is CAITGQGNTEAFF. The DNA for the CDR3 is TGTGCCATCACCGGGCAGGGGAACACTGAAGCTTTCTTT.

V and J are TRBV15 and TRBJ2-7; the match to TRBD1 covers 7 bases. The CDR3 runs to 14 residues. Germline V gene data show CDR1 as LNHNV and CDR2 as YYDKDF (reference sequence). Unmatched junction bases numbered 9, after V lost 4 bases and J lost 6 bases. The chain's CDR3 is CATSTTGKLGEQYF. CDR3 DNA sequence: TGTGCCACCAGCACGACAGGGAAACTAGGCGAGCAGTACTTC.

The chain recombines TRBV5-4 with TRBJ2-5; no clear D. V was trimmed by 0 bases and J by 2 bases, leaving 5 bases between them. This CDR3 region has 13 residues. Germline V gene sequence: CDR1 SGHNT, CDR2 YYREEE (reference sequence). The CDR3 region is CASSLDLQETQYF. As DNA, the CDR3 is TGTGCCAGCAGCTTGGACTTACAAGAGACCCAGTACTTC.

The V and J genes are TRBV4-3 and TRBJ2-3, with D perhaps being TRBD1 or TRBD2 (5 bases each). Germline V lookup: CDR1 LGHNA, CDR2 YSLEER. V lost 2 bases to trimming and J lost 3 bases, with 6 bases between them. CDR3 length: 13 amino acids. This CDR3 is CASSQWGTDTQYF. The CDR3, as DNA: TGCGCCAGCAGCCAATGGGGGACAGATACGCAGTATTTT.

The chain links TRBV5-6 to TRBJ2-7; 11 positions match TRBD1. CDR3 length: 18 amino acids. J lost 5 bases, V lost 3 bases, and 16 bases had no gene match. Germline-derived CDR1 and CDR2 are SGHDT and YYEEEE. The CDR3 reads CASSSIRDRGITFHEQYF. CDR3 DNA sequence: TGTGCCAGCAGCTCGATCCGGGACAGGGGGATTACCTTCCACGAGCAGTACTTC.

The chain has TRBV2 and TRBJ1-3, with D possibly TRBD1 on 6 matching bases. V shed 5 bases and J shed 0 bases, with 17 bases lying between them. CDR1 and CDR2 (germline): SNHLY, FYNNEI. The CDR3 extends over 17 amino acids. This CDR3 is CASSTPGQLFSGNTIYF. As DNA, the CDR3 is TGTGCCAGCAGTACCCCGGGACAACTCTTCTCTGGAAACACCATATATTTT.

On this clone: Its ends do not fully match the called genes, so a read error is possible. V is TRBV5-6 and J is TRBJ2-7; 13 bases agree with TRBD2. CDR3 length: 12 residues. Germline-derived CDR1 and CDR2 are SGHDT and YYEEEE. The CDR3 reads CASSSGTSGIVF. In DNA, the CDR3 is TGTGCCAGCAGCTCCGGGACTAGCGGGATCGTCTTC.

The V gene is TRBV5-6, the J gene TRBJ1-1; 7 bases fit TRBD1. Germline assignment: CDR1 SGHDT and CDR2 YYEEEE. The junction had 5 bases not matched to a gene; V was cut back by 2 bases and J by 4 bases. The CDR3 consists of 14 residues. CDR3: CASSFLGQRTEAFF. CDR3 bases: TGTGCCAGCAGCTTTCTGGGACAGCGCACTGAAGCTTTCTTT.

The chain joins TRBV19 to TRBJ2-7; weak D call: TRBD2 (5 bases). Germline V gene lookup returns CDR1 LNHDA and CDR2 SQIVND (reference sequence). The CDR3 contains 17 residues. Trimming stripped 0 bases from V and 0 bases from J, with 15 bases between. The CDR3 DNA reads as TGTGCCAGTAGTATAGATCTCTCCAGCGGTTTCTCCTACGAGCAGTACTTC. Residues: CASSIDLSSGFSYEQYF.

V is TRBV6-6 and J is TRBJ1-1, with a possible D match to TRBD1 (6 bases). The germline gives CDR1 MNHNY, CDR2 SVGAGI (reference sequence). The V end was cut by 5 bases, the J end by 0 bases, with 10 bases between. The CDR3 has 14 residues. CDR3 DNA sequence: TGTGCCAGCAGTAGGACAGACATGAACACTGAAGCTTTCTTT. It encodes CASSRTDMNTEAFF.

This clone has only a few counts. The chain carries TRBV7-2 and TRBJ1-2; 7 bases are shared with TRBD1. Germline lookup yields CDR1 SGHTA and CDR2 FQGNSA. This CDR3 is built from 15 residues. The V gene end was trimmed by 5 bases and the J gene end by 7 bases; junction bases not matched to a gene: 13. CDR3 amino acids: CASSVSGTVTVGYTF. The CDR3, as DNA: TGTGCCAGCAGCGTCTCCGGGACAGTTACCGTTGGCTACACCTTC. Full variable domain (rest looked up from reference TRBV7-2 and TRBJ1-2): GAGVSQSPSNKVTEKGKDVELRCDPISGHTALYWYRQSLGQGLEFLIYFQGNSAPDKSGLPSDRFSAERTGGSVSTLTIQRTQQEDSAVYLCASSVSGTVTVGYTFGSGTRLTVV.

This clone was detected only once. Here the CDR3 DNA reads TGTGCCAGCGGATCGGACTATCCCTACGAGCAGTACTTC. This codes for CASGSDYPYEQYF. The rearrangement joins TRBV5-6 to TRBJ2-7; D is possibly TRBD2 (6 bases). This CDR3 is built from 13 residues. Germline-derived CDR1 and CDR2 are SGHDT and YYEEEE. The V gene lost 7 bases and the J gene lost 2 bases, with 13 bases spanning the gap.

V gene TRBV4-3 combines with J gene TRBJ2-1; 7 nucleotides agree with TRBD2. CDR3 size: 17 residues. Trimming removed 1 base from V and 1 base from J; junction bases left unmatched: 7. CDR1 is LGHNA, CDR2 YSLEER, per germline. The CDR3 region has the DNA TGCGCCAGCAGCCAAGCCCATGGGGAGGGATCCTACAATGAGCAGTTCTTC. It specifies CASSQAHGEGSYNEQFF.

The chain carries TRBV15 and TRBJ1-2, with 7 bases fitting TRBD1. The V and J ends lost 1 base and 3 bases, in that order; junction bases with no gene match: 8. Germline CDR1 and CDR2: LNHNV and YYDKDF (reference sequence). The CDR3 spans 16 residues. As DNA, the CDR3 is TGTGCCACCAGCAGAGCGGTGACAGGGTTCGACTATGGCTACACCTTC. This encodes CATSRAVTGFDYGYTF.

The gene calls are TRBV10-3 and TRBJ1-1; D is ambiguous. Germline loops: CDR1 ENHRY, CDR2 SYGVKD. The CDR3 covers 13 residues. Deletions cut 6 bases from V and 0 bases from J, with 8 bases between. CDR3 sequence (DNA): TGTGCCATCAGGCGAGGGCTGAACACTGAAGCTTTCTTT. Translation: CAIRRGLNTEAFF.

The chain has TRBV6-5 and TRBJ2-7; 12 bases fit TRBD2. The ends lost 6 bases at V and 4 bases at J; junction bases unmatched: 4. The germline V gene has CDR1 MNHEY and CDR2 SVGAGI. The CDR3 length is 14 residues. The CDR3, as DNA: TGTGCCAGCAGAAAGACTAGCGGGAGTTACGAGCAGTACTTC. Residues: CASRKTSGSYEQYF.

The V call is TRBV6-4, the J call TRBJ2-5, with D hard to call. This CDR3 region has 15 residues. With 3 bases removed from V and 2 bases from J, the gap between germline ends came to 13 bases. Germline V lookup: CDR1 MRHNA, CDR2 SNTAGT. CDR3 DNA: TGTGCCAGCAGTGAAAGGACGGACCCGCAAGAGACCCAGTACTTC. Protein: CASSERTDPQETQYF.

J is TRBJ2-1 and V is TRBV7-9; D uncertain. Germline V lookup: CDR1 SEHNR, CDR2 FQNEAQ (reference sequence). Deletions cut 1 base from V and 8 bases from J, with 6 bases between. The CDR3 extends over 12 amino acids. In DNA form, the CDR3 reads TGTGCCAGCAGCTTAGGTCTCGATGAGCAGTTCTTC. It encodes CASSLGLDEQFF.

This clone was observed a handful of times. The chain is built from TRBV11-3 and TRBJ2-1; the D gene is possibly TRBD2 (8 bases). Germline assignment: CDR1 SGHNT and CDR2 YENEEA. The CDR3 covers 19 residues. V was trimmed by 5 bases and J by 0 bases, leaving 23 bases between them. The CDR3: CASSPRWGQSGSSYNEQFF. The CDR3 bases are TGTGCCAGCAGCCCAAGATGGGGACAGAGCGGGAGCTCCTACAATGAGCAGTTCTTC. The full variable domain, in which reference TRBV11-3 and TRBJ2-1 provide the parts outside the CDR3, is EAGVVQSPRYKIIEKKQPVAFWCNPISGHNTLYWYLQNLGQGPELLIRYENEEAVDDSQLPKDRFSAERLKGVDSTLKIQPAELGDSAVYLCASSPRWGQSGSSYNEQFFGPGTRLTVL.

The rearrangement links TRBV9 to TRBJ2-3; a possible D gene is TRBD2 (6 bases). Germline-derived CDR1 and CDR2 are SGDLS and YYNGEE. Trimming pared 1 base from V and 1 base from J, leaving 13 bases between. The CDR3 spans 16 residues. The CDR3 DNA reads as TGTGCCAGCAGCGTACGGAGAGGCGGGGGCACAGATACGCAGTATTTT. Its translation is CASSVRRGGGTDTQYF.

The CDR3 loop reads CASGPPGGANYGYTF. The CDR3 bases are TGTGCCAGCGGCCCTCCCGGGGGAGCTAACTATGGCTACACCTTC. The chain has TRBV6-5 and TRBJ1-2; D possibly corresponds to TRBD1 (5 bases). Looked up from germline, CDR1 is MNHEY and CDR2 is SVGAGI. This CDR3 has 15 amino acids. The V gene lost 8 bases and the J gene lost 0 bases, with 16 bases spanning the gap.

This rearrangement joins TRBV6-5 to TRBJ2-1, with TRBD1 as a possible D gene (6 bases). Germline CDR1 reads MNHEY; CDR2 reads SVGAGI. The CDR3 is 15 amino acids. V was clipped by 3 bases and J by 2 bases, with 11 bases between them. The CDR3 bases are TGTGCCAGCAGTTATGCACAGGGAGCCTACAATGAGCAGTTCTTC. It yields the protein CASSYAQGAYNEQFF.

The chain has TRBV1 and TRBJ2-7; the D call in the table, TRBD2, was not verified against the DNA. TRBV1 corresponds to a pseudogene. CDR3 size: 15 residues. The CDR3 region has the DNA TGCACCAGCAGCCAACCACGGGAGAGCTTCTACGAGCAGTACTTC. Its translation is CTSSQPRESFYEQYF.

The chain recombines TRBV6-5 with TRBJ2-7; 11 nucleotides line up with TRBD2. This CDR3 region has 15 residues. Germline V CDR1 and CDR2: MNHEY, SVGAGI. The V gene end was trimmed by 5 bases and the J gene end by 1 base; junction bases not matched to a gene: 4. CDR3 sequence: CASSPLAGGSYEQYF. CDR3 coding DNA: TGTGCCAGCAGTCCCTTAGCGGGAGGGTCCTACGAGCAGTACTTC.

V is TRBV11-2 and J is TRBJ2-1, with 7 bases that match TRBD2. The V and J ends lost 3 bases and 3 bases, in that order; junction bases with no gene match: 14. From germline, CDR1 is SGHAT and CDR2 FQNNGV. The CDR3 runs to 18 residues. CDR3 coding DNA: TGTGCCAGCAGCTTTCTCCTGGGGGGGTGGGAGGACTACAATGAGCAGTTCTTC. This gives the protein CASSFLLGGWEDYNEQFF.

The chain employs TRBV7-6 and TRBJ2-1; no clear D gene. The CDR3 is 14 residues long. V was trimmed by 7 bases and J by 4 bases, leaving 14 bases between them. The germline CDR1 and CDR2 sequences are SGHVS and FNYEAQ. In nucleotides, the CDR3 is TGTGCCAGCACCCCCCTGCTGGGGTACAATGAGCAGTTCTTC. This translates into CASTPLLGYNEQFF. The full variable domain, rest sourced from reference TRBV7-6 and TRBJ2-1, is GAGVSQSPRYKVTKRGQDVALRCDPISGHVSLYWYRQALGQGPEFLTYFNYEAQQDKSGLPNDRFSAERPEGSISTLTIQRTEQRDSAMYRCASTPLLGYNEQFFGPGTRLTVL.

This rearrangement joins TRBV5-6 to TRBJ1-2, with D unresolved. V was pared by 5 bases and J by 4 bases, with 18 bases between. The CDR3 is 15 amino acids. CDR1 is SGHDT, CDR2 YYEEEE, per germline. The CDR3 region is CASSLTDIPTYGYTF. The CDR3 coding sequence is TGTGCCAGCAGTCTGACGGATATTCCCACCTATGGCTACACCTTC.